The sequence of this T cell receptor beta chain was determined in a study of T cells after yellow fever vaccination. Study at large: For low cell numbers, libraries were made with SMART-Seq v4 Ultra Low Input. Study-level points and caveats: In post-booster samples, most primary-vaccination clones reappeared (about 97% CD4, about 90% CD8). A small proportion of clonotypes was detected in both the CD4 and CD8 compartments.

Germline values: CDR1 KGHSH, CDR2 LQKENI. Trimming removed 0 bases at V and 1 base at J, with 8 bases between. CDR3 length equals 15 residues. As regards this clonotype: What it binds is unknown.

The TCR cDNA carried a universal primer site and UMIs from 5'RACE template switching. TCRdb independently ran MiXCR on the 5' RACE reads; one entry per CDR3 protein. The data hold some 500,000 distinct CDR3 sequences, with approximately 13% observed a single time. This clonotype was sampled from a man aged 25 to 40 who received the YFV17D yellow fever vaccine. Source: PBMCs, taken on the day of the yellow fever booster vaccination. This chain links TRBV18 with TRBJ2-3; D tentatively reads TRBD1 or TRBD2 (5 bases each). The CDR3: CASSPPGVGTDTQYF. The CDR3 DNA follows: TGTGCCAGCTCACCACCGGGGGTTGGCACAGATACGCAGTATTTT.